The table lists the clone carrying this T cell receptor beta chain with a few counts. The sample originates from a study of blood T cell repertoires in COVID-19. Study information: COVID-19 samples, acute and convalescent, were from the United States, Italy and Spain. The analysed material was cDNA or gDNA that came from T cells, B-cell-depleted T cells, or PBMCs.

Followed over time, Seattle patients had been enrolled while infection was active. In the original analysis: By means of reference gene primer amplification, nucleated cell counts were estimated. This table comes from immunoSEQ multiplex PCR, and its TCRdb copy is limited to in-frame clones, with some not included. V, J and clone size were drawn from that table, and D and trimming were deduced from the DNA. Here the sample spans roughly 170,000 clones, 79% being singletons. The receptor's source is a woman aged 60 to 75 with COVID-19, enrolled during active disease. Material: peripheral blood.

CDR3 region: CASSDPRLAGELNEQFF. CDR3 in DNA: TGTGCCAGCAGTGACCCTAGACTAGCGGGGGAACTCAATGAGCAGTTCTTC. The chain is built from TRBV2 and TRBJ2-1; 12 nucleotides align to TRBD2. The germline V gene has CDR1 SNHLY and CDR2 FYNNEI. The CDR3 consists of 17 residues. Trimming cost V 3 bases and J 6 bases; bases outside gene matches: 9.